This T cell receptor (beta chain) emerged from a study of control samples from healthy donors and cancer patients. V gave up 4 bases and J gave up 1 base; unmatched junction bases: 2. CDR1 SGHNT and CDR2 YYREEE come from the germline V gene (reference sequence). This CDR3 has 15 amino acids. Here immunoSEQ multiplex PCR was the method, and the copy in TCRdb shows in-frame clones only, minus some. The sample lists about 150,000 clones; 93% were seen once. The specimen sequenced was blood. This sequence was found in a man over 45 in good health. The rearrangement joins TRBV5-4 to TRBJ2-5; 12 bases are a match to TRBD2. The CDR3 region has the DNA TGTGCCAGCAGCCCGACTAGCGGGAGCCAAGAGACCCAGTACTTC. Translating gives CASSPTSGSQETQYF.